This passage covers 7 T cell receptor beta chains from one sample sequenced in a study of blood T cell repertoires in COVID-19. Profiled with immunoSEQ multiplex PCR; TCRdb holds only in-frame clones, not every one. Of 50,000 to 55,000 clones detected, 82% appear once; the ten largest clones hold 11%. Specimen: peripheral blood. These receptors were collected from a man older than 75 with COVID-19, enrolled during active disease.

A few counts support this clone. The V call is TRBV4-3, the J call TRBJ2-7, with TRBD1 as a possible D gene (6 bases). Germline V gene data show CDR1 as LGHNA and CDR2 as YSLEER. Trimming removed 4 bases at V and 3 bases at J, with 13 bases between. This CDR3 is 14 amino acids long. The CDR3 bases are TGCGCCAGCAGCCTAACCCGGACAGACTACGAGCAGTACGTC. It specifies CASSLTRTDYEQYV.

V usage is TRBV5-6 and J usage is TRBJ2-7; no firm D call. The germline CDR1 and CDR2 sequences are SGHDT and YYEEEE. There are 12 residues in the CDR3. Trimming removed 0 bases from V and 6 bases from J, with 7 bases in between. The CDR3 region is CASSLVPGEQYV. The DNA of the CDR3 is TGTGCCAGCAGCTTGGTCCCCGGCGAGCAGTACGTC.

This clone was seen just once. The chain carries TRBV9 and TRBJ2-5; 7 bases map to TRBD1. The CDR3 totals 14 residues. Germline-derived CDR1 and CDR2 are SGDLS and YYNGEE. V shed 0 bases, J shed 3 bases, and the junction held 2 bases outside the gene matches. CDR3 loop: CASSVAGTEETQYF. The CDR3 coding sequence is TGTGCCAGCAGCGTAGCAGGGACAGAAGAGACCCAGTACTTC.

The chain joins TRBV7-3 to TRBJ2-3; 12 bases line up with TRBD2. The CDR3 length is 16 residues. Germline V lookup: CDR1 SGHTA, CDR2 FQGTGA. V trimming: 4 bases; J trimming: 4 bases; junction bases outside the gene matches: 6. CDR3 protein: CASSSRPSGGADTQYF. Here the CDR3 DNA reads TGTGCCAGCAGCTCCCGTCCTAGCGGGGGGGCAGATACGCAGTATTTT.

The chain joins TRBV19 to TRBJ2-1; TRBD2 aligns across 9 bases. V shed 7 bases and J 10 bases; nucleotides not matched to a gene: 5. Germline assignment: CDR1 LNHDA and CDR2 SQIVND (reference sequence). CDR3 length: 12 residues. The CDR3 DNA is TGTGCCAGTAAGGCGGGGGGGGAGGAGCAGTTCTTC. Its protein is CASKAGGEEQFF.

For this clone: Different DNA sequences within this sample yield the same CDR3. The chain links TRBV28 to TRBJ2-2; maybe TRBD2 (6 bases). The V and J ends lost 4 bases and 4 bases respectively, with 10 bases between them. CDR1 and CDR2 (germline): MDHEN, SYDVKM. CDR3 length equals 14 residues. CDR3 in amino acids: CASSSSGSTGELFF. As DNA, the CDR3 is TGTGCCAGCAGTTCCTCCGGGAGCACCGGGGAGCTGTTTTTT.

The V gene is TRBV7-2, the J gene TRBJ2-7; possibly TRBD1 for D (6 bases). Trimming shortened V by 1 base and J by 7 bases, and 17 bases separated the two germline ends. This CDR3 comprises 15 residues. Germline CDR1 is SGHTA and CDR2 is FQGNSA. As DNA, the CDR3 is TGTGCCAGCAGCTTAGTAGGGGCAGGGGACGAGGAGCAGTACTTC. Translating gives CASSLVGAGDEEQYF.